The 26 T cell receptor beta chains below were found in one sample sequenced in a study of a mutant IDH1 vaccine in newly diagnosed glioma. Generated by immunoSEQ multiplex PCR, the TCRdb table keeps only in-frame clones and is missing some. The sample has roughly 35,000 clones, more than 85% seen once. The time point was: baseline, week 1 (first vaccination visit). Treatment reported: pre-vaccination baseline after standard-of-care therapy. Source: PBMCs, taken from a glioma patient treated with radiotherapy, temozolomide or both. The receptor set was obtained from a middle-aged woman with glioma.

The chain recombines TRBV7-2 with TRBJ2-1; D gene ambiguous. The germline CDR1 and CDR2 sequences are SGHTA and FQGNSA. The V gene lost 7 bases and the J gene lost 7 bases, with 14 bases spanning the gap. The CDR3 contains 13 residues. CDR3 in amino acids: CASTLRVSNEQFF. Here the CDR3 DNA reads TGTGCCAGCACCCTCCGCGTGTCTAATGAGCAGTTCTTC.

The chain couples TRBV5-4 to TRBJ1-1; TRBD1 is a possible D gene (5 bases). Trimming took 4 bases from V and 0 from J, leaving 13 bases between them. Germline CDR1 is SGHNT and CDR2 is YYREEE (reference sequence). The CDR3 contains 15 residues. CDR3 sequence (DNA): TGTGCCAGCAGCCCGGGGCCACAGCTGAACACTGAAGCTTTCTTT. Encoded protein: CASSPGPQLNTEAFF. The full variable domain, rest sourced from reference TRBV5-4 and TRBJ1-1, is ETGVTQSPTHLIKTRGQQVTLRCSSQSGHNTVSWYQQALGQGPQFIFQYYREEENGRGNFPPRFSGLQFPNYSSELNVNALELDDSALYLCASSPGPQLNTEAFFGQGTRLTVV.

This chain joins TRBV29-1 and TRBJ2-1, with D perhaps assigned TRBD1 or TRBD2 (6 bases each). Looked up from germline, CDR1 is SQVTM and CDR2 is ANQGSEA. The V gene lost 6 bases and the J gene lost 0 bases, with 12 bases spanning the gap. The CDR3 covers 14 residues. DNA for the CDR3: TGCAGCGTCGGGGGCAGGGTCTCCTACAATGAGCAGTTCTTC. Translation gives CSVGGRVSYNEQFF.

V and J are TRBV29-1 and TRBJ2-2, with TRBD1 identical over 7 bases. Looked up from germline, CDR1 is SQVTM and CDR2 is ANQGSEA. The CDR3 runs to 12 residues. The V segment lost 4 bases and the J segment 6 bases; nucleotides outside the gene matches: 2. The CDR3 here is CSVGDRAGELFF. The CDR3 nucleotides are TGCAGCGTTGGAGACAGGGCCGGGGAGCTGTTTTTT.

V gene TRBV7-8 combines with J gene TRBJ1-2, with D possibly TRBD1 on 5 matching bases. CDR1 and CDR2 (germline): SGHVS, FQNEAQ. Trimming took off 3 bases at V and 8 bases at J, with 19 bases between the two ends. The CDR3 covers 15 residues. CDR3 bases: TGTGCCAGCAGCTTCCCCGGGGGGGGACTCGGCGGCTACACCTTC. It yields the protein CASSFPGGGLGGYTF.

This clone turned up a few times. This chain joins TRBV10-3 and TRBJ1-1, with D uncertain. CDR3 size: 13 residues. Germline V lookup: CDR1 ENHRY, CDR2 SYGVKD. Trimming pared 0 bases from V and 3 bases from J, leaving 5 bases between. The DNA of the CDR3 is TGTGCCATCAGTGAGTCTTCCCACACTGAAGCTTTCTTT. It yields the protein CAISESSHTEAFF.

J is TRBJ1-2 and V is TRBV6-1, with 9 positions matching TRBD1. Trimming at V came to 6 bases and at J to 4 bases, leaving 9 bases not matched to a gene. Germline V gives CDR1 MNHNS, CDR2 SASEGT. CDR3 length equals 15 residues. CDR3 sequence: CASRRQGVDGYGYTF. As DNA, the CDR3 is TGTGCCAGCAGGCGACAGGGGGTAGACGGCTATGGCTACACCTTC.

This clone showed up just once. This sequence joins TRBV5-8 and TRBJ1-1, with D possibly TRBD1 on 5 matching bases. CDR3 length: 14 residues. Trimming pared 0 bases from V and 0 bases from J, leaving 6 bases between. Germline CDR1 and CDR2: SGHTS and YDEGEE. CDR3: CASSLGGLNTEAFF. The DNA of the CDR3 is TGTGCCAGCAGCTTGGGGGGACTGAACACTGAAGCTTTCTTT. Combining the CDR3 with reference TRBV5-8 and TRBJ1-1 gives the whole variable domain EAGVTQSPTHLIKTRGQQATLRCSPISGHTSVYWYQQALGLGLQFLLWYDEGEERNRGNFPPRFSGRQFPNYSSELNVNALELEDSALYLCASSLGGLNTEAFFGQGTRLTVV.

The chain joins TRBV10-2 to TRBJ2-5, with D possibly matching TRBD1 (6 bases). The ends were cut back, 3 bases at V and 3 bases at J, with 23 bases in the middle. CDR3 size: 18 residues. CDR1 WSHSY and CDR2 SAAADI come from the germline V gene. The DNA for the CDR3 is TGCGCCAGCAGTGACCCGGGACATTTGGGGGCACCTGAAGAGACCCAGTACTTC. Its protein is CASSDPGHLGAPEETQYF.

The chain links TRBV2 to TRBJ2-3; D is unclear. Per the germline V gene, CDR1 is SNHLY and CDR2 is FYNNEI. The CDR3 loop spans 14 amino acids. V lost 4 bases, J lost 2 bases, and 10 bases lay in between. CDR3 amino acids: CASSGVGNTDTQYF. CDR3 in DNA: TGTGCCAGCAGTGGGGTGGGGAACACAGATACGCAGTATTTT.

The chain recombines TRBV28 with TRBJ1-1, with D maybe TRBD1 (5 bases). CDR3 length: 12 amino acids. V lost 6 bases to trimming and J lost 7 bases, with 12 bases between them. CDR1 and CDR2 from the germline V gene are MDHEN and SYDVKM. The CDR3 loop is CASSSTDVEAFF. The CDR3 bases are TGTGCCAGCAGCTCGACAGATGTTGAAGCTTTCTTT.

This clone was observed once. CDR3 residues: CASSQGQGFFYEQYF. The CDR3 DNA follows: TGCGCCAGCAGCCAAGGACAAGGTTTCTTCTACGAGCAGTACTTC. This chain connects TRBV4-3 to TRBJ2-7; D unclear. The germline V and J ends were trimmed by 1 base and 3 bases, with 13 bases remaining between them. The CDR3 length is 15 residues. Per the germline V gene, CDR1 is LGHNA and CDR2 is YSLEER.

The chain links TRBV5-1 to TRBJ1-4; D gene unclear. Germline V gives CDR1 SGHRS, CDR2 YFSETQ. Trimming took off 1 base at V and 8 bases at J, with 9 bases between the two ends. The CDR3 spans 13 residues. CDR3 in DNA: TGCGCCAGCAGCTTGCGGCCGGGGGAAAAACTGTTTTTT. This encodes CASSLRPGEKLFF.

This clone was recorded once. The chain is built from TRBV13 and TRBJ2-7; D might be TRBD1 (6 bases). The CDR3 has 13 amino acids. The germline V gene has CDR1 PRHDT and CDR2 FYEKMQ (reference sequence). V was cut by 3 bases and J by 3 bases, with 9 bases left in between. CDR3 loop: CASSLTGDYEQYF. CDR3 coding DNA: TGTGCCAGCAGCTTGACAGGAGACTACGAGCAGTACTTC. Supplemented by reference TRBV13 and TRBJ2-7, the full variable domain reads AAGVIQSPRHLIKEKRETATLKCYPIPRHDTVYWYQQGPGQDPQFLISFYEKMQSDKGSIPDRFSAQQFSDYHSELNMSSLELGDSALYFCASSLTGDYEQYFGPGTRLTVT.

V and J are TRBV4-3 and TRBJ1-6, with D possibly being TRBD1 (5 bases). This CDR3 is built from 14 residues. CDR1 and CDR2 (germline): LGHNA, YSLEER. With 4 bases removed from V and 6 bases from J, the gap between germline ends came to 10 bases. As DNA, the CDR3 is TGCGCCAGCAGCCTAGGGGAAATTAATTCACCCCTCCACTTT. The encoded protein is CASSLGEINSPLHF.

This clone was seen a few times. The J gene is TRBJ1-5, the V gene TRBV30, with 7 bases identical to TRBD1. V dropped 4 bases and J dropped 6; count of bases not matched to a gene: 6. This CDR3 is 13 amino acids long. Looked up from germline, CDR1 is GTSNPN and CDR2 is SVGIG (reference sequence). The CDR3 DNA follows: TGTGCCTGGAAGGCGACAGGGCCTCAGCCCCAGCATTTT. It yields the protein CAWKATGPQPQHF.

The rearrangement joins TRBV5-1 to TRBJ1-3; D uncertain. Germline-derived CDR1 and CDR2 are SGHRS and YFSETQ. Between the trimmed V and J ends, which lost 4 bases and 2 bases, there was a span of 10 bases. The CDR3 totals 14 residues. The CDR3 DNA reads TGCGCCAGCAGCGAGGGTAATACTGGAAACACCATATATTTT. Protein sequence: CASSEGNTGNTIYF. Using reference TRBV5-1 and TRBJ1-3 for the parts outside the CDR3, the full variable domain is KAGVTQTPRYLIKTRGQQVTLSCSPISGHRSVSWYQQTPGQGLQFLFEYFSETQRNKGNFPGRFSGRQFSNSRSEMNVSTLELGDSALYLCASSEGNTGNTIYFGEGSWLTVV.

The J gene is TRBJ2-3, the V gene TRBV5-1, with TRBD1 identical over 7 bases. V lost 2 bases to trimming and J lost 4 bases; unmatched junction nucleotides: 4. Germline lookup yields CDR1 SGHRS and CDR2 YFSETQ. The CDR3 length is 14 residues. Written as DNA, the CDR3 is TGCGCCAGCAGCTTACAGGGGATTGCAGATACGCAGTATTTT. It encodes CASSLQGIADTQYF. The complete variable domain, with remaining parts taken from reference TRBV5-1 and TRBJ2-3, reads KAGVTQTPRYLIKTRGQQVTLSCSPISGHRSVSWYQQTPGQGLQFLFEYFSETQRNKGNFPGRFSGRQFSNSRSEMNVSTLELGDSALYLCASSLQGIADTQYFGPGTRLTVL.

The rearrangement uses TRBV29-1 and TRBJ1-2; TRBD1 matches at 10 bases. V was clipped by 6 bases and J by 4 bases; unmatched bases: 2. The germline V gene has CDR1 SQVTM and CDR2 ANQGSEA. The CDR3 covers 12 residues. The CDR3 nucleotides are TGCAGCGTGGACAGGGGGACCTATGGCTACACCTTC. This gives the protein CSVDRGTYGYTF.

This clone was counted a single time. The chain combines TRBV5-1 with TRBJ2-1; a possible D gene is TRBD2 (6 bases). CDR3 size: 16 residues. Deletions cut 2 bases from V and 1 base from J, with 13 bases between. CDR1 SGHRS and CDR2 YFSETQ come from the germline V gene. The CDR3 nucleotides are TGCGCCAGCAGCTTCCCTTTGGCGGGGTCCTACAATGAGCAGTTCTTC. It translates to CASSFPLAGSYNEQFF.

CDR3 sequence (DNA): TGTGCCAGCAGCCAAGATTGGCCGCTGCTCACAGATACGCAGTATTTT. This encodes CASSQDWPLLTDTQYF. J is TRBJ2-3 and V is TRBV4-2, with D uncertain. The V and J ends lost 0 bases and 2 bases respectively, with 12 bases between them. This CDR3 is built from 16 residues. Germline lookup yields CDR1 LGHNA and CDR2 YNFKEQ.

The CDR3: CASSYSHRDTGELFF. The CDR3 nucleotides are TGTGCCAGCAGTTACTCTCACAGGGACACCGGGGAGCTGTTTTTT. V is TRBV6-6 and J is TRBJ2-2; D is possibly TRBD1 (6 bases). Germline CDR1 MNHNY, CDR2 SVGAGI (reference sequence). The CDR3 runs to 15 residues. Trimming removed 0 bases at V and 3 bases at J, with 8 bases between.

The chain combines TRBV12-5 with TRBJ2-7; TRBD2 matches 8 bases. Trimming cost V 5 bases and J 5 bases; bases outside gene matches: 8. Per germline, CDR1 LGHNT and CDR2 FRNRAP. This CDR3 is 14 amino acids long. CDR3 amino acids: CASGIGTSLNEQYF. Here the CDR3 DNA reads TGTGCTAGTGGTATCGGGACTAGTTTGAACGAGCAGTACTTC.

This sequence joins TRBV4-1 and TRBJ1-2, with D possibly TRBD1 on 5 matching bases. The CDR3 length is 15 residues. With 0 bases removed from V and 7 bases from J, the gap between germline ends came to 15 bases. Per the germline V gene, CDR1 is MGHRA and CDR2 is YSYEKL. CDR3 coding DNA: TGCGCCAGCAGCCAAGATCCCGGGCGGGGGGTTGGCTACACCTTC. Translating gives CASSQDPGRGVGYTF.

The genes are TRBV10-3 and TRBJ2-1; 10 nucleotides match TRBD2. The CDR3 is 14 residues long. CDR1 is ENHRY and CDR2 is SYGVKD in the germline V gene. J lost 8 bases, V lost 2 bases, and 3 bases had no gene match. The CDR3 is CAISETSGKYEQFF. CDR3 coding DNA: TGTGCCATCAGTGAGACTAGCGGGAAGTATGAGCAGTTCTTC.

The CDR3 DNA follows: TGCGCCAGCAGCCAAAACAGGGGTGGTGGCTATGGCTACACCTTC. Its translation: CASSQNRGGGYGYTF. V and J are TRBV4-3 and TRBJ1-2; 7 nucleotides match TRBD1. The J segment lost 4 bases and the V segment lost 2 bases, leaving 7 bases of the junction unmatched. This CDR3 is built from 15 residues. The germline V gene encodes CDR1 LGHNA and CDR2 YSLEER.